Listed below are T cell receptor beta chains from one sample, sequenced in a study of T cell changes during pregnancy in multiple sclerosis. Clones were read by immunoSEQ multiplex PCR, and TCRdb kept only the in-frame ones, dropping some. The top ten clones hold around 2.8% of a sample with around 65,000 clones, approximately 90% of them seen once. The source material was peripheral blood, sampled in the second trimester of pregnancy. These receptors all come from a female donor in good health, enrolled as a control in a pregnancy study. Both conserved end residues are part of each CDR3. The D gene is left open where the match is weak. The size entry is marked missing in some rows and otherwise reads once, few, many or a size class.

>-|-|TRBV29-1|TRBJ2-3
TGCAGCGTTCTTCCCGATACGCAGTATTTT
CSVLPDTQYF
>-|-|TRBV6-6|TRBJ2-7
TGTGCCAGCACCCTGGACAGTGGACAATACGAGCAGTACTTC
CASTLDSGQYEQYF
>-|-|TRBV7-7|TRBJ2-2
TGTGCTAGCAGCTTCTCAGGGGTGGGCGCCGGGGAGCTGTTTTTT
CASSFSGVGAGELFF
>-|-|TRBV5-4|TRBJ2-4
TGTGCCAGCACCGTGGGGCCGGGAAACATTCAGTACTTC
CASTVGPGNIQYF
>-|-|TRBV5-4|TRBJ1-4
TGTGCCAGCAGCTTGGATCTGGGGGGACGTAATGAAAAACTGTTTTTT
CASSLDLGGRNEKLFF
>-|few|TRBV9|TRBJ1-4
TGTGCCAGCAGCGTAGGTCCAGGTGCTAATGAAAAACTGTTTTTT
CASSVGPGANEKLFF
>-|-|TRBV7-9|TRBJ1-2
TGTGCCAGCGGCGGGAGCTACTATGGCTACACCTTC
CASGGSYYGYTF
>-|-|TRBV7-2|TRBJ2-7
TGTGCCAGCAGCTTAGTCGGGGGATCAGCCCCCGAGCAGTACTTC
CASSLVGGSAPEQYF
>-|-|TRBV28|TRBJ1-3
TGTGCCAGCAGTTCCGGGGGAGCCGGAAACACCATATATTTT
CASSSGGAGNTIYF
>-|-|TRBV2|TRBJ2-3
TGTGCCATCAGGATAGGAGACACAGATACGCAGTATTTT
CAIRIGDTDTQYF
>TRBD2|once|TRBV4-2|TRBJ2-1
TGTGCCAGCAGCCAAGACCCCGTGGGACTAGACAATGAGCAGTTCTTC
CASSQDPVGLDNEQFF
>TRBD1|once|TRBV6-5|TRBJ1-1
TGTGCCAGCAGTGACGGGACAGGGGTCACTGAAGCTTTCTTT
CASSDGTGVTEAFF
>TRBD2|-|TRBV5-1|TRBJ2-3
TGCGCCAGCAGCTCCGGGGTAGCGGGAGGGCTAGTTGCAGATACGCAGTATTTT
CASSSGVAGGLVADTQYF
>TRBD1|-|TRBV29-1|TRBJ2-1
TGCAGCGTTGGAAGGGACAGGGGCTATGAGCAGTTCTTC
CSVGRDRGYEQFF
>-|-|TRBV7-9|TRBJ1-1
TGTGCCAGCAGCTTCCAGGCGGGGCAGAGGGGGAACACTGAAGCTTTCTTT
CASSFQAGQRGNTEAFF
>TRBD1|-|TRBV19|TRBJ1-2
TGTGCCAGTAGTACCCCGGGACAGGGGGAATTAAAGGATGGCTACACCTTC
CASSTPGQGELKDGYTF
>-|-|TRBV2|TRBJ2-5
TGTGCCGGGGGACATCCCACCCAAGAGACCCAGTACTTC
CAGGHPTQETQYF
>TRBD1|-|TRBV19|TRBJ2-4
TGTGCCAGTAGTCTGCCAGGGGGCGGGAACATTCAGTACTTC
CASSLPGGGNIQYF
>TRBD2|-|TRBV11-2|TRBJ2-7
TGTGCCAGCAGCATCCGGACTAGCGGGGATTACGAGCAGTACTTC
CASSIRTSGDYEQYF
>-|-|TRBV27|TRBJ2-3
TGTGCCTCGACGGGGTTAGCGGACACAGATACGCAGTATTTT
CASTGLADTDTQYF
>TRBD1|-|TRBV30|TRBJ2-7
TGTGCCTGCCACCGGGACAGCTCCTACGAGCAGTACTTC
CACHRDSSYEQYF
>-|-|TRBV5-8|TRBJ1-6
TGTGCCAGCAGCTGGGAGCCGGCAGGTCCGTCCTATAATTCACCCCTCCACTTT
CASSWEPAGPSYNSPLHF
>TRBD2|-|TRBV6-4|TRBJ2-1
TGTGCCAGCAGTGACCCTACTAGCGGGAACAATGAGCAGTTCTTC
CASSDPTSGNNEQFF
>-|-|TRBV19|TRBJ2-5
TGTGCCACCCGGTCAGGAGGGGAGACCCAGTACTTC
CATRSGGETQYF
>-|-|TRBV21-1|TRBJ2-3
TGTGCCAGCAGCAAAGGACAGGGGGATAGGGGCACAGATACGCAGTATTTT
CASSKGQGDRGTDTQYF
>-|-|TRBV19|TRBJ2-7
TGTGCCAGTAGTATACAGGGGCTGGGGTCCTACGAGCAGTACTTC
CASSIQGLGSYEQYF
>-|-|TRBV20-1|TRBJ2-1
TGCAGTGCTAGACTAGAGAATGAGCAGTTCTTC
CSARLENEQFF
>-|-|TRBV7-3|TRBJ2-1
TGTGCCAGCAGCTCAGCGGATTCCTACAATGAGCAGTTCTTC
CASSSADSYNEQFF